The clone carrying this TCR beta chain occurred once. Antigen specificity is unknown. From germline, CDR1 is SGHDT and CDR2 YYEEEE. Trimming stripped 3 bases from V and 10 bases from J, with 8 bases between. There are 11 residues in the CDR3. This entry is derived from a study of CD4 T cells in relation to SARS-CoV-2 and coronaviruses. Overall study: Shared crossreactive spike epitopes were mapped to their HLA restriction.

Study-wide results and caveats: Samples before the pandemic and after infection were not matched within any donor. Approximately 65% of donors had memory CD4+ clonotypes crossrecognizing SARS-CoV-2 and common cold coronavirus spike. Crossreactive clones expanded significantly less to SARS-CoV-2 than monoreactive clones.

Data came from immunoSEQ multiplex PCR; TCRdb stores just in-frame clones and leaves some out. The table records about 60,000 clones, just over 90% of them present only once. This chain connects TRBV5-6 to TRBJ2-1; a possible D gene is TRBD2 (5 bases). What was sequenced was naive CD4+ T cells from PBMCs. Subset noted: naive CD4+ T cells isolated by negative enrichment. The source of this sequence is an adult with COVID-19. The CDR3 here is CASSSRGEQFF. DNA of the CDR3: TGTGCCAGCAGCTCCAGAGGGGAGCAGTTCTTC.